A selection of T cell receptor beta chains follows, all from one sample in a study of CD8+ T cells in alopecia areata. The assay was immunoSEQ multiplex PCR, and TCRdb's table has in-frame clones only and misses some. Of about 200,000 clones in the sample, 35% to 40% were seen once. The sequenced sample was CD4+ T cells sorted from blood, obtained at approximately week 31, from a patient treated with tofacitinib. These TCRs come from a human donor with alopecia areata. CDR3s include the opening cysteine and the closing phenylalanine or tryptophan. The D gene is left open where the match is weak. Some rows have no size entry. The others give once, few or many, or a class for an expanded clone.

j_gene: TRBJ2-7
abundance: few
v_gene: TRBV18
d_gene: .
CDR3nt: TGTGCCAGCTCACCACCGGGGCACCAGACCTACGAGCAGTACTTC
CDR3aa: CASSPPGHQTYEQYF

j_gene: TRBJ1-2
abundance: .
v_gene: TRBV30
d_gene: .
CDR3nt: TGTGCCTGGAGTGTAGGTGGGCAGGGATATGGCTACACCTTC
CDR3aa: CAWSVGGQGYGYTF

j_gene: TRBJ1-3
abundance: .
v_gene: TRBV29-1
d_gene: .
CDR3nt: TGCAGCGTTCGGGGATCTGGAAACACCATATATTTT
CDR3aa: CSVRGSGNTIYF

j_gene: TRBJ1-5
abundance: .
v_gene: TRBV6-1
d_gene: .
CDR3nt: TGTGCCAGCACCGATGGGGGGCGCAGCAATCAGCCCCAGCATTTT
CDR3aa: CASTDGGRSNQPQHF

j_gene: TRBJ1-1
abundance: once
v_gene: TRBV6-5
d_gene: TRBD1
CDR3nt: TGTGCCAGCAGGTCAGGGGGCTCAACTGAAGCTTTCTTT
CDR3aa: CASRSGGSTEAFF

j_gene: TRBJ1-4
abundance: many
v_gene: TRBV7-9
d_gene: .
CDR3nt: TGTGCCAGCAGCTTCGGGCAGGCCATTTTTGGCGGAAAACTGTTTTTT
CDR3aa: CASSFGQAIFGGKLFF

j_gene: TRBJ2-7
abundance: .
v_gene: TRBV2
d_gene: TRBD1
CDR3nt: TGTGCCAGCAAGTCCCCGGGACAGGGCTACGAGCAGTACTTC
CDR3aa: CASKSPGQGYEQYF

j_gene: TRBJ2-7
abundance: .
v_gene: TRBV5-1
d_gene: .
CDR3nt: TGCGCCAGCAGCTTGGCCGACAGCCGAGGGTCCGAGCAGTACTTC
CDR3aa: CASSLADSRGSEQYF

j_gene: TRBJ1-2
abundance: .
v_gene: TRBV20-1
d_gene: TRBD1
CDR3nt: TGCAGTGCTAGCCGACAGGGCCTGTACACCTTC
CDR3aa: CSASRQGLYTF

j_gene: TRBJ1-5
abundance: .
v_gene: TRBV5-1
d_gene: TRBD1
CDR3nt: TGCGCCAGCAGCTTGGAGTGGACAGGGCCCGATCAGCCCCAGCATTTT
CDR3aa: CASSLEWTGPDQPQHF

j_gene: TRBJ2-3
abundance: .
v_gene: TRBV27
d_gene: .
CDR3nt: TGTGCCAGCAGATCACCCGGTCGGACAGATACGCAGTATTTT
CDR3aa: CASRSPGRTDTQYF

j_gene: TRBJ2-1
abundance: few
v_gene: TRBV7-3
d_gene: TRBD1
CDR3nt: TGTGCCAGCAGCTTGGGACAGTACAATGAGCAGTTCTTC
CDR3aa: CASSLGQYNEQFF

j_gene: TRBJ2-3
abundance: few
v_gene: TRBV29-1
d_gene: .
CDR3nt: TGCAGCGTACTAACCGGGACCGGGGCAGATACGCAGTATTTT
CDR3aa: CSVLTGTGADTQYF

j_gene: TRBJ2-7
abundance: .
v_gene: TRBV11-1
d_gene: .
CDR3nt: TGTGCCACCTCATACACGGGGATTACCTACGAGCAGTACTTC
CDR3aa: CATSYTGITYEQYF

j_gene: TRBJ2-4
abundance: .
v_gene: TRBV7-9
d_gene: TRBD1
CDR3nt: TGTGCCAGCAGCCCTCTGGACAGGGGCAAAAACATTCAGTACTTC
CDR3aa: CASSPLDRGKNIQYF

j_gene: TRBJ2-3
abundance: few
v_gene: TRBV2
d_gene: .
CDR3nt: TGTGCCAGCAGACCGCAGGCCCTCACAGATACGCAGTATTTT
CDR3aa: CASRPQALTDTQYF

j_gene: TRBJ1-1
abundance: few
v_gene: TRBV4-1
d_gene: TRBD1
CDR3nt: TGCGCCACCGGGACAGTCTTGAGGACTGAAGCTTTCTTT
CDR3aa: CATGTVLRTEAFF

j_gene: TRBJ1-1
abundance: many
v_gene: TRBV7-2
d_gene: .
CDR3nt: TGTGCCAGCAGCAAAACTGGGGGCATGAACACTGAAGCTTTCTTT
CDR3aa: CASSKTGGMNTEAFF

j_gene: TRBJ2-1
abundance: .
v_gene: TRBV4-1
d_gene: .
CDR3nt: TGCGCCAGCAGCGTTTACAATGAGCAGTTCTTC
CDR3aa: CASSVYNEQFF

j_gene: TRBJ2-6
abundance: .
v_gene: TRBV5-1
d_gene: .
CDR3nt: TGCGCCAGCGCCGCCCTCGGGGGGCCTGGGGCCAACGTCCTGACTTTC
CDR3aa: CASAALGGPGANVLTF

j_gene: TRBJ1-5
abundance: few
v_gene: TRBV5-6
d_gene: .
CDR3nt: TGTGCCAGCAGCCGCTCGGCGGGTCCCAACAATCAGCCCCAGCATTTT
CDR3aa: CASSRSAGPNNQPQHF

j_gene: TRBJ2-4
abundance: few
v_gene: TRBV5-4
d_gene: .
CDR3nt: TGTGCCAGCAGCCCGGGCCTGGCTAGATCGGGAAACATTCAGTACTTC
CDR3aa: CASSPGLARSGNIQYF

j_gene: TRBJ2-5
abundance: few
v_gene: TRBV11-2
d_gene: .
CDR3nt: TGTGCCAGCAGCTCTCGGACTACCCAACGCGAGACCCAGTACTTC
CDR3aa: CASSSRTTQRETQYF

j_gene: TRBJ2-1
abundance: .
v_gene: TRBV6-1
d_gene: .
CDR3nt: TGTGCCAGCAGTGAAGCTAACAATGAGCAGTTCTTC
CDR3aa: CASSEANNEQFF

j_gene: TRBJ1-1
abundance: .
v_gene: TRBV5-1
d_gene: TRBD1
CDR3nt: TGCGCCAGCGCACAGGGGGCGAACACTGAAGCTTTCTTT
CDR3aa: CASAQGANTEAFF

j_gene: TRBJ1-2
abundance: .
v_gene: TRBV4-1
d_gene: .
CDR3nt: TGCGCCAGCAGCCAAGATGGAGCTGGCTACACCTTC
CDR3aa: CASSQDGAGYTF

j_gene: TRBJ2-1
abundance: .
v_gene: TRBV2
d_gene: TRBD2
CDR3nt: TGTGCCAGCAGTGAGACTAGCGTCCACAATGAGCAGTTCTTC
CDR3aa: CASSETSVHNEQFF

j_gene: TRBJ1-2
abundance: .
v_gene: TRBV23-1
d_gene: TRBD1
CDR3nt: TGCGCCAGCAGTCAGTGGGACAGACCCTATGGCTACACCTTC
CDR3aa: CASSQWDRPYGYTF

j_gene: TRBJ2-3
abundance: many
v_gene: TRBV5-1
d_gene: TRBD2
CDR3nt: TGCGCCAGCAGCTCCCTACTAGCGGGGGGGCGCACAGATACGCAGTATTTT
CDR3aa: CASSSLLAGGRTDTQYF

j_gene: TRBJ1-4
abundance: few
v_gene: TRBV15
d_gene: TRBD1
CDR3nt: TGTGCCACCAGCAGAGGACAGGGGCCGGTGAATGAAAAACTGTTTTTT
CDR3aa: CATSRGQGPVNEKLFF

j_gene: TRBJ2-3
abundance: .
v_gene: TRBV5-1
d_gene: .
CDR3nt: TGCGCCAGCAGCTTGGACGGATTTAGCACAGATACGCAGTATTTT
CDR3aa: CASSLDGFSTDTQYF

j_gene: TRBJ1-2
abundance: once
v_gene: TRBV30
d_gene: .
CDR3nt: TGTGCCTGGAGTCCCACAGAGACGGGTTTCGGTGGCTACACCTTC
CDR3aa: CAWSPTETGFGGYTF

j_gene: TRBJ1-1
abundance: few
v_gene: TRBV7-9
d_gene: .
CDR3nt: TGTGCCAGCAGCTTGGAGGGGCGGAACACTGAAGCTTTCTTT
CDR3aa: CASSLEGRNTEAFF

j_gene: TRBJ2-7
abundance: few
v_gene: TRBV5-1
d_gene: .
CDR3nt: TGCGCCAGCAGCTTGGACAGGAGCTACGAGCAGTACTTC
CDR3aa: CASSLDRSYEQYF

j_gene: TRBJ2-1
abundance: few
v_gene: TRBV14
d_gene: .
CDR3nt: TGTGCCAGCAGCCCTAAACTAGTCATCGGCAATGAGCAGTTCTTC
CDR3aa: CASSPKLVIGNEQFF

j_gene: TRBJ2-5
abundance: few
v_gene: TRBV19
d_gene: .
CDR3nt: TGTGCCAGTAGTACAGGAGGGCAAGAGACCCAGTACTTC
CDR3aa: CASSTGGQETQYF

j_gene: TRBJ1-2
abundance: once
v_gene: TRBV6-1
d_gene: TRBD1
CDR3nt: TGTGCCAGCAGTGAAAGGGGGACAGGGTTGGTCTATGGCTACACCTTC
CDR3aa: CASSERGTGLVYGYTF

j_gene: TRBJ1-5
abundance: .
v_gene: TRBV7-9
d_gene: .
CDR3nt: TGTGCCAGCAGTATTTTAGGGCAGCCCCAGCATTTT
CDR3aa: CASSILGQPQHF

j_gene: TRBJ1-6
abundance: few
v_gene: TRBV19
d_gene: .
CDR3nt: TGTGCCAGTAGTTTACAGGTGTTGGATTCACCCCTCCACTTT
CDR3aa: CASSLQVLDSPLHF

j_gene: TRBJ2-5
abundance: .
v_gene: TRBV5-1
d_gene: .
CDR3nt: TGCGCCAGCAGCCCCCTCCAAGAGACCCAGTACTTC
CDR3aa: CASSPLQETQYF

j_gene: TRBJ1-2
abundance: once
v_gene: TRBV30
d_gene: .
CDR3nt: TGTGCCTGGAGTGTAGGGGGTACTGGTCGTAGCTATGGCTACACCTTC
CDR3aa: CAWSVGGTGRSYGYTF

j_gene: TRBJ2-1
abundance: .
v_gene: TRBV30
d_gene: .
CDR3nt: TGTGCCTGGAGTCGAGGGAATGAGCAGTTCTTC
CDR3aa: CAWSRGNEQFF

j_gene: TRBJ1-2
abundance: .
v_gene: TRBV2
d_gene: .
CDR3nt: TGTGCCAGCAGATTAAGGCAATCAAACTATGGCTACACCTTC
CDR3aa: CASRLRQSNYGYTF

j_gene: TRBJ2-7
abundance: .
v_gene: TRBV7-9
d_gene: TRBD1
CDR3nt: TGTGCCAGCAGCTTAGAGGCAGGGGGCAGCTCCTACGAGCAGTACTTC
CDR3aa: CASSLEAGGSSYEQYF

j_gene: TRBJ1-6
abundance: few
v_gene: TRBV7-9
d_gene: .
CDR3nt: TGTGCCAGCAGCTTAGTACAGGGCGGCGGCTCCTATAATTCACCCCTCCACTTT
CDR3aa: CASSLVQGGGSYNSPLHF

j_gene: TRBJ2-1
abundance: .
v_gene: TRBV7-8
d_gene: TRBD2
CDR3nt: TGTGCCAGCAGCTTAGGGCGGGTAGCGGGAGTTAATGAGCAGTTCTTC
CDR3aa: CASSLGRVAGVNEQFF

j_gene: TRBJ1-5
abundance: .
v_gene: TRBV19
d_gene: .
CDR3nt: TGTGCCAGTAGTATAATCGCAGGGTGGAATCAGCCCCAGCATTTT
CDR3aa: CASSIIAGWNQPQHF

j_gene: TRBJ2-7
abundance: .
v_gene: TRBV27
d_gene: .
CDR3nt: TGTGCCAGCAGTTTACGAGGAGGCTACGAGCAGTACTTC
CDR3aa: CASSLRGGYEQYF

j_gene: TRBJ1-5
abundance: .
v_gene: TRBV4-1
d_gene: .
CDR3nt: TGCGCCAGCAGCCAGGCCCTGAGGGGACGCAATCAGCCCCAGCATTTT
CDR3aa: CASSQALRGRNQPQHF

j_gene: TRBJ2-3
abundance: few
v_gene: TRBV30
d_gene: .
CDR3nt: TGTGCCTGGAGTGGATTATCCACAGATACGCAGTATTTT
CDR3aa: CAWSGLSTDTQYF

j_gene: TRBJ1-1
abundance: once
v_gene: TRBV7-9
d_gene: .
CDR3nt: TGTGCCAGCAGCTTAGGGACCATCACTGAAGCTTTCTTT
CDR3aa: CASSLGTITEAFF

j_gene: TRBJ1-2
abundance: .
v_gene: TRBV29-1
d_gene: TRBD1
CDR3nt: TGCAGCGTTCAGGGGGCGCGTGGCTACACCTTC
CDR3aa: CSVQGARGYTF

j_gene: TRBJ2-7
abundance: .
v_gene: TRBV5-4
d_gene: .
CDR3nt: TGTGCCAGCAGCTCGGCCGGGAGTCCCTACGAGCAGTACTTC
CDR3aa: CASSSAGSPYEQYF

j_gene: TRBJ2-7
abundance: few
v_gene: TRBV5-1
d_gene: .
CDR3nt: TGCGCCAGCAGCCCCGGGGACAACGACTACGAGCAGTACTTC
CDR3aa: CASSPGDNDYEQYF